The 32 T cell receptor beta chains reported below all come from one sample, sequenced in a study of blood T cell repertoires in COVID-19. Assay: immunoSEQ multiplex PCR; the TCRdb copy retains only in-frame clones and omits some. Of around 170,000 clones in the sample, 70% to 90% were seen once. Input material: peripheral blood. These receptors were taken from a woman between 25 and 40 years old with active or convalescent COVID-19.

CDR3 nucleotide sequence: TGTGCCAGTAGTATAGCGCCACTAGCCTACGAGCAGTACTTC. Translated, it gives CASSIAPLAYEQYF. The chain uses TRBV19 and TRBJ2-7; D may be TRBD2 (5 bases). Deletions cut 1 base from V and 2 bases from J, with 9 bases between. In germline, CDR1 is LNHDA, CDR2 SQIVND (reference sequence). The CDR3 runs to 14 residues. Combining the CDR3 with reference TRBV19 and TRBJ2-7 gives the whole variable domain DGGITQSPKYLFRKEGQNVTLSCEQNLNHDAMYWYRQDPGQGLRLIYYSQIVNDFQKGDIAEGYSVSREKKESFPLTVTSAQKNPTAFYLCASSIAPLAYEQYFGPGTRLTVT.

The genes are TRBV28 and TRBJ1-1; D gene uncertain. CDR1 MDHEN and CDR2 SYDVKM come from the germline V gene. The V gene lost 1 base and the J gene lost 0 bases, with 15 bases spanning the gap. This CDR3 region has 17 residues. The DNA of the CDR3 is TGTGCCAGCAGTTTATTAGCAGCTCCAATATTGAACACTGAAGCTTTCTTT. Translated, it gives CASSLLAAPILNTEAFF.

The genes are TRBV19 and TRBJ1-5, with D perhaps matching TRBD1 (5 bases). Germline loops: CDR1 LNHDA, CDR2 SQIVND (reference sequence). The CDR3 sequence is 15 residues long. Trimming pared 5 bases from V and 8 bases from J, leaving 19 bases between. Here the CDR3 reads CASSLGERADEPQHF. CDR3 in DNA: TGTGCCAGTAGTTTGGGGGAGCGGGCAGATGAGCCCCAGCATTTT.

V is TRBV29-1 and J is TRBJ2-1, with TRBD2 matching 11 bases. This CDR3 comprises 19 residues. J was trimmed by 2 bases and V by 7 bases; bases with no gene match: 19. CDR1 is SQVTM and CDR2 is ANQGSEA in the germline V gene. CDR3 in amino acids: CSAEGRGGLAGGTYNEQFF. The CDR3 DNA reads TGCAGCGCCGAAGGTCGGGGGGGGCTAGCGGGAGGAACCTACAATGAGCAGTTCTTC.

The rearrangement uses TRBV11-2 and TRBJ1-4; 8 bases are shared with TRBD1. V dropped 7 bases and J dropped 7; count of bases not matched to a gene: 8. This CDR3 has 14 amino acids. From germline, CDR1 is SGHAT and CDR2 FQNNGV. The chain's CDR3 is CASITDRDAEKLFF. CDR3 coding DNA: TGTGCCAGCATCACGGACAGGGACGCTGAAAAACTGTTTTTT.

The chain has TRBV20-1 and TRBJ2-3; 11 bases line up with TRBD2. Germline V gene data show CDR1 as DFQATT and CDR2 as SNEGSKA (reference sequence). The V gene end was trimmed by 3 bases and the J gene end by 8 bases; junction bases not matched to a gene: 13. The CDR3 loop spans 16 amino acids. CDR3 loop: CSASRATSGGGVTQYF. CDR3 nucleotide sequence: TGCAGTGCTAGTAGGGCCACTAGCGGGGGCGGAGTTACGCAGTATTTT.

The chain links TRBV10-2 to TRBJ2-3; a possible D gene is TRBD2 (6 bases). CDR3 length equals 12 residues. The germline V gene has CDR1 WSHSY and CDR2 SAAADI. Deletions cut 6 bases from V and 4 bases from J, with 8 bases between. The CDR3 nucleotides are TGCGCCAGCAGGGGCGGGGCAGATACGCAGTATTTT. Its translation is CASRGGADTQYF.

V is TRBV9 and J is TRBJ2-7; 7 bases agree with TRBD1. Germline CDR1 SGDLS, CDR2 YYNGEE. Germline trimming cut 0 bases from V and 6 bases from J; bases unmatched to any gene: 6. This CDR3 spans 14 amino acids. The CDR3 loop is CASSVDGQVREQYF. Written as DNA, the CDR3 is TGTGCCAGCAGCGTAGATGGACAGGTCCGCGAGCAGTACTTC.

The V gene is TRBV5-1, the J gene TRBJ2-7; 9 bases are shared with TRBD2. The J segment lost 3 bases and the V segment lost 4 bases, leaving 11 bases of the junction unmatched. This CDR3 region has 16 residues. Germline-derived CDR1 and CDR2 are SGHRS and YFSETQ. The CDR3 loop is CASSLVGLAGNYEQYF. The DNA for the CDR3 is TGCGCCAGCAGCCTCGTGGGTCTAGCGGGGAACTACGAGCAGTACTTC.

This chain uses TRBV29-1 with TRBJ1-1; D may be TRBD1 (6 bases). The CDR3 extends over 12 amino acids. Between the trimmed V and J ends, which lost 7 bases and 4 bases, there was a span of 13 bases. Per the germline V gene, CDR1 is SQVTM and CDR2 is ANQGSEA. The CDR3, as DNA: TGCAGCGCCTTCACCAGGGGCACTGAAGCTTTCTTT. This codes for CSAFTRGTEAFF.

V is TRBV18 and J is TRBJ2-7; a weak D match, TRBD2 (7 bases). The V end was cut by 3 bases, the J end by 1 base, with 16 bases between. The CDR3 totals 16 residues. Germline V gene data show CDR1 as KGHSH and CDR2 as LQKENI. Written as DNA, the CDR3 is TGTGCCAGCTCACCTAACGAGGGGGGGGTTTCCTACGAGCAGTACTTC. Its translation: CASSPNEGGVSYEQYF.

The chain links TRBV19 to TRBJ1-2; a possible D gene is TRBD1 (5 bases). Per the germline V gene, CDR1 is LNHDA and CDR2 is SQIVND (reference sequence). V dropped 3 bases and J dropped 4 bases, with 9 bases sitting between them. This CDR3 has 13 residues. The CDR3 spells CASSMDGGYGYTF. The DNA for the CDR3 is TGTGCCAGTAGTATGGACGGGGGCTATGGCTACACCTTC.

This chain links TRBV7-6 with TRBJ1-1; 10 bases agree with TRBD1. V shed 4 bases, J shed 7 bases, and the junction held 9 bases outside the gene matches. Germline values: CDR1 SGHVS, CDR2 FNYEAQ. The CDR3 covers 15 residues. CDR3 DNA: TGTGCCAGCAGCTACATACCCGGACAGGGGGATGAAGCTTTCTTT. It is translated as CASSYIPGQGDEAFF.

This clone turned up a few times. The chain is built from TRBV5-5 and TRBJ2-5, with D maybe TRBD1 (6 bases). Per the germline V gene, CDR1 is SGHKS and CDR2 is YYEKEE (reference sequence). This CDR3 has 15 residues. Trimming shortened V by 4 bases and J by 5 bases, and 18 bases separated the two germline ends. The DNA for the CDR3 is TGTGCCAGCAGCGCTAACAGGGCCAGTAGGGAGACCCAGTACTTC. Translation: CASSANRASRETQYF.

The chain joins TRBV24-1 to TRBJ2-1; D might be TRBD1 (6 bases). Germline values: CDR1 KGHDR, CDR2 SFDVKD. The CDR3 sequence is 17 residues long. V lost 4 bases and J lost 6, with 21 bases in between. The CDR3 region has the DNA TGTGCCACCAGTGACTATGAGTGGGCAGGGGTTGGCAATGAGCAGTTCTTC. It encodes CATSDYEWAGVGNEQFF.

This clone showed up just a few times. In DNA form, the CDR3 reads TGTGCCAGCAGCGAGCAGGCCTCTAGCACAGATACGCAGTATTTT. It is translated as CASSEQASSTDTQYF. V is TRBV9 and J is TRBJ2-3; D call uncertain. The CDR3 is 15 residues long. Trimming left V 3 bases short and J 0 bases short, with 11 bases between. From germline, CDR1 is SGDLS and CDR2 YYNGEE.

The gene calls are TRBV11-2 and TRBJ2-1; 9 nucleotides line up with TRBD1. Germline CDR1 and CDR2: SGHAT and FQNNGV. The CDR3 contains 15 residues. After removal of 3 bases from V and 9 bases from J, the junction contained 9 bases not matched to a gene. The CDR3 here is CASSFRDRAAVEQFF. The CDR3 nucleotides read TGTGCCAGCAGCTTCCGGGACAGGGCTGCTGTTGAGCAGTTCTTC.

The V and J genes are TRBV18 and TRBJ2-7; D uncertain. Germline V gene data show CDR1 as KGHSH and CDR2 as LQKENI. There are 16 residues in the CDR3. Trimming pared 2 bases from V and 0 bases from J, leaving 14 bases between. The DNA for the CDR3 is TGTGCCAGCTCACCAAGTATGAGTCTTTACTCCTACGAGCAGTACTTC. This sequence encodes CASSPSMSLYSYEQYF.

V and J are TRBV10-1 and TRBJ1-1; D possibly corresponds to TRBD1 (5 bases). CDR3 size: 19 residues. Germline CDR1 WNHNN, CDR2 SYGVQD (reference sequence). The germline V and J ends were trimmed by 7 bases and 0 bases, with 27 bases remaining between them. CDR3 residues: CASTIRTGTSAPLNTEAFF. The CDR3 nucleotides read TGCGCCAGCACGATTAGGACCGGGACTTCGGCCCCTTTGAACACTGAAGCTTTCTTT.

This clone was recorded once. The V call is TRBV19, the J call TRBJ1-1, with a possible D match to TRBD1 (6 bases). Looked up from germline, CDR1 is LNHDA and CDR2 is SQIVND (reference sequence). V shed 7 bases and J shed 4 bases, with 7 bases lying between them. This CDR3 comprises 11 residues. CDR3 amino acids: CASTGATEAFF. For the CDR3, the DNA is TGTGCCAGTACAGGGGCCACTGAAGCTTTCTTT.

The sample holds one count of this clone. The chain combines TRBV3-1 (or the pseudogene TRBV3-2) with TRBJ1-5; no clear D. V was clipped by 0 bases and J by 3 bases, with 12 bases between them. CDR3 length equals 16 residues. In germline, CDR1 is LGHDT, CDR2 YNNKEL (reference sequence). The CDR3 loop reads CASSQDGGGNNQPQHF. In DNA form, the CDR3 reads TGTGCCAGCAGCCAAGATGGAGGTGGAAACAATCAGCCCCAGCATTTT.

This clone was picked up a small number of times. The chain recombines TRBV11-2 with TRBJ2-7; no clear D. With 3 bases removed from V and 6 bases from J, the gap between germline ends came to 9 bases. Looked up from germline, CDR1 is SGHAT and CDR2 is FQNNGV. CDR3 length: 12 amino acids. The chain's CDR3 is CASSFSKPEQYF. The CDR3 DNA follows: TGTGCCAGCAGCTTTTCGAAGCCCGAGCAGTACTTC.

The chain employs TRBV9 and TRBJ1-2; the match to TRBD1 covers 8 bases. Germline CDR1 is SGDLS and CDR2 is YYNGEE. The ends lost 6 bases at V and 8 bases at J; junction bases unmatched: 9. This CDR3 comprises 13 residues. CDR3 loop: CASTHQGALGYTF. For the CDR3, the DNA is TGTGCCAGCACCCATCAGGGGGCTCTGGGCTACACCTTC.

The chain's CDR3 is CASSISQGTGSGNTIYF. The DNA for the CDR3 is TGTGCCAGTAGTATATCTCAGGGGACAGGGTCTGGAAACACCATATATTTT. The rearrangement joins TRBV19 to TRBJ1-3, with TRBD1 matching 9 bases. The V and J ends lost 2 bases and 1 base, in that order; junction bases with no gene match: 6. Germline loops: CDR1 LNHDA, CDR2 SQIVND (reference sequence). The CDR3 is made up of 17 amino acids.

This chain connects TRBV6-5 to TRBJ2-7; 8 bases fit TRBD1. After removal of 6 bases from V and 5 bases from J, the junction contained 6 bases not matched to a gene. Germline V gene lookup returns CDR1 MNHEY and CDR2 SVGAGI. The CDR3 totals 13 residues. The DNA for the CDR3 is TGTGCCAGCAGATTACAGGGGGTCCACGAGCAGTACTTC. Encoded protein: CASRLQGVHEQYF.

The rearrangement uses TRBV5-4 and TRBJ1-4, with TRBD1 identical over 9 bases. In germline, CDR1 is SGHNT, CDR2 YYREEE (reference sequence). The CDR3 runs to 14 residues. The junction had 9 bases not matched to a gene; V was cut back by 7 bases and J by 8 bases. The CDR3 sequence is CASSPGQGGEKLFF. In DNA form, the CDR3 reads TGTGCCAGCTCACCGGGACAGGGTGGGGAAAAACTGTTTTTT.

The chain employs TRBV2 and TRBJ1-1; D may be TRBD1 (6 bases). Per the germline V gene, CDR1 is SNHLY and CDR2 is FYNNEI. This CDR3 contains 11 residues. With 4 bases removed from V and 6 bases from J, the gap between germline ends came to 6 bases. Here the CDR3 DNA reads TGTGCCAGCAGTGGGACAGCTGAAGCTTTCTTT. Translating it yields CASSGTAEAFF.

The V and J genes are TRBV24-1 and TRBJ2-1; possible D gene TRBD1, 5 bases. There are 16 residues in the CDR3. Trimming stripped 4 bases from V and 4 bases from J, with 16 bases between. The germline V gene encodes CDR1 KGHDR and CDR2 SFDVKD. The CDR3 spells CATSDAAGNPYNEQFF. The CDR3 DNA follows: TGTGCCACCAGTGACGCCGCAGGGAATCCTTACAATGAGCAGTTCTTC.

This clone was seen just once. This chain links TRBV9 with TRBJ2-2; the D gene is possibly TRBD2 (6 bases). V gave up 2 bases and J gave up 0 bases, with 11 bases separating them. The length of the CDR3 is 16 residues. From germline, CDR1 is SGDLS and CDR2 YYNGEE. CDR3 bases: TGTGCCAGCAGCGTCCTGGCGGGACCGAACACCGGGGAGCTGTTTTTT. Encoded protein: CASSVLAGPNTGELFF.

This chain uses TRBV11-2 with TRBJ1-1; 8 bases agree with TRBD1. There are 13 residues in the CDR3. Losses at the gene ends were 5 bases for V and 7 bases for J; bases not matched to a gene: 6. CDR1 is SGHAT, CDR2 FQNNGV, per germline. DNA for the CDR3: TGTGCCAGCAGCCCGGACAGGGCTGGTGAAGCTTTCTTT. This encodes CASSPDRAGEAFF.

This chain uses TRBV28 with TRBJ1-1, with no clear D. V dropped 11 bases and J dropped 0 bases, with 16 bases sitting between them. CDR1 MDHEN and CDR2 SYDVKM come from the germline V gene. The CDR3 has 14 residues. The CDR3 is CASLSSLMNTEAFF. CDR3 sequence (DNA): TGTGCCTCCCTTTCAAGCCTCATGAACACTGAAGCTTTCTTT.

This chain joins TRBV4-1 and TRBJ2-7; 7 bases align to TRBD2. Looked up from germline, CDR1 is MGHRA and CDR2 is YSYEKL. The CDR3 is made up of 15 amino acids. V lost 3 bases, J lost 0 bases, and 5 bases stayed unmatched. CDR3 region: CASSQGAGSSYEQYF. The CDR3 DNA is TGCGCCAGCAGCCAGGGAGCGGGGAGCTCCTACGAGCAGTACTTC.